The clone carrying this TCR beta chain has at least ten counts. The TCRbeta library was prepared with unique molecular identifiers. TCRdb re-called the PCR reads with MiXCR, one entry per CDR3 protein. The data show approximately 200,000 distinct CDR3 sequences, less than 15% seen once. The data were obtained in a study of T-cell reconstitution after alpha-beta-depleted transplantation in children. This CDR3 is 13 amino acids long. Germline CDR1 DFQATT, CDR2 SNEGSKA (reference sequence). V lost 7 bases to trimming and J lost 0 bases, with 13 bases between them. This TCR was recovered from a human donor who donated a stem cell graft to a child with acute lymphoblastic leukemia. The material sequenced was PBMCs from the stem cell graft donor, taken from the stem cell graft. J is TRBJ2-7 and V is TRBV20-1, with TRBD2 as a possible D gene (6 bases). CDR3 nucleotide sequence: TGCAGTGTTCCGGACGGGAGCTCCTACGAGCAGTACTTC. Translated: CSVPDGSSYEQYF.